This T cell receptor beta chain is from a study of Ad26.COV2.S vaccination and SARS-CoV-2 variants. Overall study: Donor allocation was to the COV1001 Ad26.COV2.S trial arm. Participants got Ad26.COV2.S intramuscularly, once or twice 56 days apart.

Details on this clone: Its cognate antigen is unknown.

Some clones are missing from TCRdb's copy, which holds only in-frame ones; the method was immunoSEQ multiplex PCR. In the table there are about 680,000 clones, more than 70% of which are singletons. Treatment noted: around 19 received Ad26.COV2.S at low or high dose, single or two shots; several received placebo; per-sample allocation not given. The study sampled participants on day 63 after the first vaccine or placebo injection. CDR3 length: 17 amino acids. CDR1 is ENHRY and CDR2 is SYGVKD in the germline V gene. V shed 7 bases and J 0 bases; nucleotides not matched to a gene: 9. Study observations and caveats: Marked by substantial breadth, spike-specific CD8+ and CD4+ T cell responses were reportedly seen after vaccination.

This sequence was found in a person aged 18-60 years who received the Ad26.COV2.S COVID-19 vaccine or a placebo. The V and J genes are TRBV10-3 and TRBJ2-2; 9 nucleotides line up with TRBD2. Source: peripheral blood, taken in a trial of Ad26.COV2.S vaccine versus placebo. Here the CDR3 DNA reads TGTGCCATCAAAGGAGGAAGCGGGGGGACGAACACCGGGGAGCTGTTTTTT. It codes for CAIKGGSGGTNTGELFF.